What follows are 15 T cell receptor beta chains derived from one specimen sequenced in a study of blood T cell repertoires in COVID-19. Produced via immunoSEQ multiplex PCR; TCRdb's table is partial and in-frame only. This sample has some 110,000 clones, with roughly nine tenths found just once. The specimen sequenced was peripheral blood. Source of these receptors: a human donor in a cohort sampled during active COVID-19.

The J gene is TRBJ2-2, the V gene TRBV27; no reliable D call. Germline V gene sequence: CDR1 MNHEY, CDR2 SMNVEV (reference sequence). The CDR3 contains 13 residues. Trimming shortened V by 5 bases and J by 4 bases, and 8 bases separated the two germline ends. The CDR3 bases are TGTGCCAGCAGTATACAAGTCACCGGGGAGCTGTTTTTT. Translation gives CASSIQVTGELFF.

The chain recombines TRBV19 with TRBJ2-7, with TRBD2 matching 14 bases. The CDR3 consists of 16 residues. Germline CDR1 reads LNHDA; CDR2 reads SQIVND (reference sequence). J gave up 5 bases and V 4 bases, and 7 bases lay outside the gene matches. The CDR3 sequence is CASSTGLAGGFHEQYF. In DNA, the CDR3 is TGTGCCAGTAGTACAGGACTAGCGGGGGGCTTCCACGAGCAGTACTTC. The full variable domain, in which reference TRBV19 and TRBJ2-7 provide the parts outside the CDR3, is DGGITQSPKYLFRKEGQNVTLSCEQNLNHDAMYWYRQDPGQGLRLIYYSQIVNDFQKGDIAEGYSVSREKKESFPLTVTSAQKNPTAFYLCASSTGLAGGFHEQYFGPGTRLTVT.

The gene calls are TRBV11-2 and TRBJ1-2; D ambiguous. V lost 2 bases and J 8 bases, leaving 9 bases between the germline ends. The germline V gene has CDR1 SGHAT and CDR2 FQNNGV. The CDR3 is 12 amino acids. The CDR3 DNA reads as TGTGCCAGCAGCTTATACGAGAGCGGCTACACCTTC. This codes for CASSLYESGYTF.

The chain employs TRBV15 and TRBJ1-2, with no clear D. The V gene's germline CDR1 is LNHNV and CDR2 YYDKDF (reference sequence). There are 16 residues in the CDR3. V was trimmed by 0 bases and J by 0 bases, leaving 11 bases between them. The CDR3 loop reads CATSRDPRNPNYGYTF. CDR3 nucleotide sequence: TGTGCCACCAGCAGAGATCCTAGGAATCCTAACTATGGCTACACCTTC.

CDR3 loop: CASSPLIGDTHSPLHF. Here the CDR3 DNA reads TGTGCCAGCAGCCCCCTTATTGGGGACACACATTCACCCCTCCACTTT. J is TRBJ1-6 and V is TRBV7-9, with D perhaps TRBD1 (6 bases). Trimming pared 5 bases from V and 8 bases from J, leaving 19 bases between. Germline V lookup: CDR1 SEHNR, CDR2 FQNEAQ (reference sequence). This CDR3 has 16 residues. Together with reference TRBV7-9 and TRBJ1-6, the CDR3 gives the full variable domain: DTGVSQNPRHKITKRGQNVTFRCDPISEHNRLYWYRQTLGQGPEFLTYFQNEAQLEKSRLLSDRFSAERPKGSFSTLEIQRTEQGDSAMYLCASSPLIGDTHSPLHFGNGTRLTVT.

The chain combines TRBV7-2 with TRBJ2-7; 10 nucleotides align to TRBD2. Looked up from germline, CDR1 is SGHTA and CDR2 is FQGNSA. This CDR3 contains 15 residues. Trimming at V came to 4 bases and at J to 7 bases, leaving 10 bases not matched to a gene. Here the CDR3 reads CASSYWSGLANEQYF. The CDR3 region has the DNA TGTGCCAGCAGCTACTGGTCGGGACTAGCGAATGAGCAGTACTTC.

The CDR3 region is CASSLDNSYEQYF. DNA of the CDR3: TGCGCCAGCAGCCTGGACAATTCCTACGAGCAGTACTTC. The V and J genes are TRBV5-1 and TRBJ2-7, with D possibly being TRBD1 (5 bases). Trimming left V 4 bases short and J 1 base short, with 9 bases between. Germline CDR1 reads SGHRS; CDR2 reads YFSETQ. The CDR3 sequence is 13 residues long. Variable domain in full (rest from reference TRBV5-1 and TRBJ2-7): KAGVTQTPRYLIKTRGQQVTLSCSPISGHRSVSWYQQTPGQGLQFLFEYFSETQRNKGNFPGRFSGRQFSNSRSEMNVSTLELGDSALYLCASSLDNSYEQYFGPGTRLTVT.

The V gene is TRBV4-3, the J gene TRBJ1-1; TRBD1 matches at 8 bases. This CDR3 has 16 amino acids. The V and J ends lost 5 bases and 0 bases, in that order; junction bases with no gene match: 8. Per the germline V gene, CDR1 is LGHNA and CDR2 is YSLEER. The CDR3 region is CASSSPLTGVNTEAFF. CDR3 coding DNA: TGCGCCAGCAGCTCGCCGTTGACAGGGGTGAACACTGAAGCTTTCTTT.

This chain connects TRBV29-1 to TRBJ1-4, with no clear D. Between the trimmed V and J ends, which lost 4 bases and 7 bases, there was a span of 10 bases. From germline, CDR1 is SQVTM and CDR2 ANQGSEA. This CDR3 is 12 amino acids long. The CDR3 nucleotides read TGCAGCGTTGCGAGGGAGGGTGAAAAACTGTTTTTT. It encodes CSVAREGEKLFF.

The chain uses TRBV6-1 and TRBJ1-6; D ambiguous. CDR1 and CDR2 from the germline V gene are MNHNS and SASEGT. This CDR3 region has 13 residues. V lost 1 base to trimming and J lost 9 bases, with 7 bases between them. This chain's CDR3 is CASSEGAASPLHF. The CDR3 DNA sequence: TGTGCCAGCAGTGAAGGGGCTGCTTCACCCCTCCACTTT.

This chain links TRBV6-5 with TRBJ1-6, with D perhaps matching TRBD1 (6 bases). Trimming removed 6 bases at V and 8 bases at J, with 14 bases between. Germline V lookup: CDR1 MNHEY, CDR2 SVGAGI. This CDR3 is built from 14 residues. The CDR3 loop is CASSPTGTDSPLHF. The CDR3 DNA reads TGTGCCAGCAGCCCGACAGGAACCGATTCACCCCTCCACTTT.

The rearrangement joins TRBV9 to TRBJ2-1; 11 bases line up with TRBD2. With 6 bases clipped from V and 10 bases from J, the junction kept 18 bases outside the gene matches. This CDR3 has 17 amino acids. The germline gives CDR1 SGDLS, CDR2 YYNGEE. CDR3 sequence (DNA): TGTGCCAGCACCCCACCAGGTGGGACTAGCGGTGTTGGAGAGCAGTTCTTC. Protein sequence: CASTPPGGTSGVGEQFF.

The chain is built from TRBV19 and TRBJ1-5; D is perhaps TRBD1 (5 bases). The ends were cut back, 8 bases at V and 3 bases at J, with 14 bases in the middle. Germline V CDR1 and CDR2: LNHDA, SQIVND (reference sequence). CDR3 length: 14 residues. This CDR3 is CASRKKGDNQPQHF. The CDR3 nucleotides are TGTGCCAGTCGCAAAAAAGGGGACAATCAGCCCCAGCATTTT.

A few counts support this clone. The CDR3 DNA follows: TGTGCCAGCAGCCCCCGGGACAGTAAACTGTTTTTT. Protein sequence: CASSPRDSKLFF. The chain combines TRBV7-9 with TRBJ1-4; 7 bases are a match to TRBD1. V was pared by 5 bases and J by 11 bases, with 5 bases of the junction left unmatched. This CDR3 is 12 amino acids long. The germline V gene has CDR1 SEHNR and CDR2 FQNEAQ (reference sequence).

The chain links TRBV19 to TRBJ2-2; the match to TRBD1 covers 8 bases. This CDR3 region has 16 residues. The germline CDR1 and CDR2 sequences are LNHDA and SQIVND (reference sequence). V lost 5 bases and J lost 4; bases outside the gene matches: 9. This chain's CDR3 is CASSSRTGRTTGELFF. The CDR3 bases are TGTGCCAGTAGTTCCCGGACAGGGCGTACCACCGGGGAGCTGTTTTTT.